This TCR beta chain was found in a study of neurological immune-mediated disorders (dated by TCRdb to the late 2010s). Notes on the research overall: Of the roughly 34 multiple sclerosis patients, roughly 30 had relapsing-remitting MS and 3 had secondary progressive MS. The study compared peripheral blood TCR-beta repertoires of HTLV-I-associated myelopathy (HAM/TSP) patients, multiple sclerosis patients and healthy controls using UMI-based sequencing. Of the 68 subjects in the cohort, around 14 were HAM/TSP patients, roughly 35 were multiple sclerosis patients, and around 20 were healthy controls. Longitudinal samples, technical triplicates and paired sorted CD4+ and CD8+ T-cell subsets, alongside PBMC samples, were included among the approximately 99 TCR-beta libraries. The paper's findings and limits, for the study overall: The MS cluster showed no association with clinical or MRI features, and the authors stated that larger cohorts are needed. In phylogenetic analysis, the repertoires of 18 of 34 MS patients grouped into a cluster of related CDR3 sequences, which suggests a possible signature at the repertoire level. No identical CDR3 amino acid sequences were found to be shared among expanded clones across subjects, suggesting that TCR-beta repertoires were private in all groups. TCR clonal expansion was highest in HAM/TSP patients and lowest in MS patients, with MS patients falling below even healthy controls.

For the unsorted PBMC libraries, 2 million PBMCs were stored in RNAlater at -80 degrees C until RNA extraction and were used to generate the libraries. The multiple sclerosis patients were enrolled in a US clinical protocol that evaluated disease progression with magnetic resonance imaging. PBMCs were separated from peripheral blood using Ficoll-Hypaque density gradient centrifugation and then cryopreserved in liquid nitrogen. This clonotype was observed at least ten times. Its recognized antigen is unknown. Base qualities are not recorded, but no much larger clone differs from it by a single base. To synthesize cDNA, template-switch 5'RACE was performed with a primer carrying a 10-nucleotide random unique molecular identifier so that each TCR transcript was tagged. Every sequencing run covered 15-18 subjects and yielded more than 160 million TCR-beta sequences. The RNeasy kit was used to extract total RNA. Using the KAPA Real-time Library Amplification kit, TCR-beta VDJ regions were amplified with primers for the TCR constant region and the 5'RACE anchor. Sample indexes and Illumina adaptors were added in a first PCR, after which library yield was increased in a second PCR. After Ampure bead purification, the roughly 650 bp TCR product was size-selected on a 2% E-gel SizeSelection system. Before pooling, library quality was assessed on a Bioanalyzer, concentration was determined with Qubit, and library quantification was performed with the Kapa Library Quantification kit. Libraries were sequenced paired-end 2 x 150 bp on an Illumina HiSeq 2500. To increase sequence diversity, 25-30% phiX was spiked into each library pool. The published analysis was carried out like this. Quality-filtered reads were processed with the UMI-based MiGEC pipeline, which removed over 75% of raw TCR sequences during error correction. IMGT germline references were used for alignment of VDJ genes, and clonotypes were defined by a unique CDR3 amino acid sequence together with V-J genes. Clonal expansion, Shannon diversity and CDR3 relatedness (CalcPairwiseDistances, ClusterSamples) were evaluated with VDJtools, and phylogenetic trees were built with CLCbio workbench. Using coefficient-of-variation modelling across technical triplicates, the study counted a clone as expanded if it had at least 8 unique UMIs. TCRdb reworked the public reads: Q25 trimming with fastp, MiXCR clone assembly, productive beta chains retained. Each entry is one CDR3 protein sequence, shown with its most common DNA and genes. The V and J calls here are based on TCRdb, not the publication. This sample holds under 80,000 distinct CDR3 sequences; 3.9% were observed only once. In total, the top ten clones hold 1% to 1.5% of the sample.

From the cysteine through the phenylalanine, the CDR3 covers 14 amino acids. The CDR3 DNA has 42 bases and is translated from base 1. Trimming at the junction amounts to 8 bases on V and 8 bases on J, and the germline ends lie 21 bases apart. The germline V gene specifies ENHRY as CDR1 and SYGVKD as CDR2. In this chain, TRBV10-3 is recombined with TRBJ1-2, with the D gene too uncertain to name. The specimen was PBMCs. The TCR comes from a man between 25 and 39 years old with multiple sclerosis. The CDR3 region has the sequence CAISLGRGPEGYTF. The sequenced DNA is TGTGCCATCTCCCTGGGCCGAGGGCCCGAAGGCTACACCTTC.